These 11 T cell receptor beta chains originate from one sample sequenced in a study of cytomegalovirus exposure and HLA in healthy donors. Using immunoSEQ multiplex PCR, the repertoire was profiled, and TCRdb retains in-frame clones only, with some absent. The sample records approximately 150,000 clones, around 90% being singletons. Input material: PBMCs. The receptors here all came from a man younger than 35 in good health and CMV-seropositive.

This clone was seen only a few times. This chain uses TRBV5-8 with TRBJ2-6; D might be TRBD2 (5 bases). Trimming took 1 base from V and 0 from J, leaving 8 bases between them. The CDR3 is made up of 16 amino acids. Germline lookup yields CDR1 SGHTS and CDR2 YDEGEE. Written as DNA, the CDR3 is TGTGCCAGCAGCTTGACTAGTATCTCTGGGGCCAACGTCCTGACTTTC. Translating gives CASSLTSISGANVLTF.

The rearrangement joins TRBV29-1 to TRBJ2-1; D may be TRBD2 (5 bases). This CDR3 comprises 14 residues. The germline V gene encodes CDR1 SQVTM and CDR2 ANQGSEA. With 5 bases removed from V and 1 base from J, the gap between germline ends came to 12 bases. As DNA, the CDR3 is TGCAGCGTTCGCTGGACTCAGTCCTACAATGAGCAGTTCTTC. This encodes CSVRWTQSYNEQFF.

V gene TRBV7-3 combines with J gene TRBJ2-1, with 8 bases lining up with TRBD2. V was pared by 10 bases and J by 7 bases, with 12 bases of the junction left unmatched. Germline CDR1 is SGHTA and CDR2 is FQGTGA. This CDR3 has 14 residues. CDR3 loop: CATSGGALGNEQFF. The CDR3 DNA sequence: TGTGCCACCTCCGGGGGGGCGCTCGGGAATGAGCAGTTCTTC.

This clone appeared once. The chain links TRBV4-1 to TRBJ1-6; the D gene is possibly TRBD1 (5 bases). This CDR3 is built from 15 residues. The V end was cut by 2 bases, the J end by 5 bases, with 10 bases between. CDR1 is MGHRA, CDR2 YSYEKL, per germline. The DNA for the CDR3 is TGCGCCAGCAGCCAACCCGACAGCCATAATTCACCCCTCCACTTT. It codes for CASSQPDSHNSPLHF.

The chain combines TRBV21-1 with TRBJ2-5; the table gives TRBD1 as D, unverified against the DNA. TRBV21-1 is marked as a pseudogene. The CDR3 runs to 16 residues. CDR3 loop: CASSRGHRGTQETQYF. As DNA, the CDR3 is TGTGCCAGCAGCAGAGGTCATAGGGGTACCCAAGAGACCCAGTACTTC.

The CDR3 region is CASSLLHSYNEQFF. For the CDR3, the DNA is TGTGCCAGCAGCCTACTACACTCCTACAATGAGCAGTTCTTC. The J gene is TRBJ2-1, the V gene TRBV7-6; unclear D gene. Germline loops: CDR1 SGHVS, CDR2 FNYEAQ. V lost 5 bases and J lost 0, with 8 bases in between. The length of the CDR3 is 14 residues. Full variable domain (outside the CDR3, taken from reference TRBV7-6 and TRBJ2-1): GAGVSQSPRYKVTKRGQDVALRCDPISGHVSLYWYRQALGQGPEFLTYFNYEAQQDKSGLPNDRFSAERPEGSISTLTIQRTEQRDSAMYRCASSLLHSYNEQFFGPGTRLTVL.

CDR3 in amino acids: CAWRQGLQPQHF. The CDR3 DNA follows: TGTGCCTGGAGGCAGGGGCTACAGCCCCAGCATTTT. The chain employs TRBV30 and TRBJ1-5; possibly TRBD1 for D (6 bases). The germline gives CDR1 GTSNPN, CDR2 SVGIG (reference sequence). V lost 3 bases to trimming and J lost 7 bases, with 10 bases between them. This CDR3 spans 12 amino acids.

The chain links TRBV28 to TRBJ1-2, with 7 bases matching TRBD1. CDR1 is MDHEN and CDR2 is SYDVKM in the germline V gene. The CDR3 has 14 amino acids. V gave up 6 bases and J gave up 7 bases; unmatched junction bases: 11. The CDR3 here is CASSLDRVGRGYTF. CDR3 in DNA: TGTGCCAGCAGCCTCGACAGGGTGGGACGTGGCTACACCTTC.

The chain has TRBV5-6 and TRBJ2-1, with 7 bases that match TRBD1. Germline V lookup: CDR1 SGHDT, CDR2 YYEEEE. The CDR3 has 14 amino acids. V lost 4 bases and J lost 10; bases outside the gene matches: 11. CDR3 sequence: CASSHKSGGSEQFF. The CDR3, as DNA: TGTGCCAGCAGCCATAAGTCAGGGGGAAGCGAGCAGTTCTTC.

The chain combines TRBV15 with TRBJ2-3, with a weak D call TRBD2 (6 bases). The CDR3 has 15 residues. Germline-derived CDR1 and CDR2 are LNHNV and YYDKDF (reference sequence). Trimming took off 0 bases at V and 4 bases at J, with 11 bases between the two ends. CDR3 coding DNA: TGTGCCACCAGCAGAGAGCGGGGTGGGGCAGATACGCAGTATTTT. Amino acid sequence: CATSRERGGADTQYF.

The chain uses TRBV5-1 and TRBJ2-5; TRBD2 matches 8 bases. The CDR3 extends over 16 amino acids. V lost 0 bases, J lost 5 bases, and 9 bases stayed unmatched. Germline V lookup: CDR1 SGHRS, CDR2 YFSETQ. This CDR3 is CASSLGPSGPLETQYF. CDR3 DNA sequence: TGCGCCAGCAGCTTGGGCCCTAGCGGGCCCCTGGAGACCCAGTACTTC.